This is a list of T cell receptor beta chains from one sample in a study of blood T cell repertoires in COVID-19. Sequenced by immunoSEQ multiplex PCR; TCRdb stores in-frame clones only, minus some. The sample includes about 330,000 clones, roughly 90% of them seen just once. The source material was peripheral blood. These receptors came from a man in his late teens or twenties who had recovered from COVID-19. The CDR3 runs from the conserved cysteine through the conserved F or W. A D gene is named only where the DNA matches it firmly. The listing skips clone size in some rows; elsewhere it reads once, few, many or a size class.

V gene	D gene	clone size	J gene	CDR3 DNA	CDR3 protein
TRBV29-1	TRBD2	NA	TRBJ2-1	TGCCTAGCGGGGGGTTACAATGAGCAGTTCTTC	CLAGGYNEQFF
TRBV6-6	TRBD1	NA	TRBJ1-4	TGTGCCAGCAGTTGGGGACAGTTTAATGAAAAACTGTTTTTT	CASSWGQFNEKLFF
TRBV12-3/TRBV12-4	NA	NA	TRBJ2-5	TGTGCCAGCAGTTTGACGGGGAGGGAGACCCAGTACTTC	CASSLTGRETQYF
TRBV3-1/TRBV3-2	NA	NA	TRBJ2-7	TGTGCCAGCAGCCAAGTGACTTACGAGCAGTACTTC	CASSQVTYEQYF
TRBV18	NA	once	TRBJ2-1	TGTGCCAGCTCACAAACGTCCACACTAGTGGTCTCCTACAATGAGCAGTTCTTC	CASSQTSTLVVSYNEQFF
TRBV28	NA	NA	TRBJ2-7	TGTGCCAGCAGTTTATTCTCCGGGACACCGACCTACGAGCAGTACTTC	CASSLFSGTPTYEQYF
TRBV29-1	TRBD2	once	TRBJ2-1	TGCAGCGTTGAACGTCTAGCGGGAGATACTGAGCAGTTCTTC	CSVERLAGDTEQFF
TRBV27	NA	many	TRBJ1-4	TGTGCCAGCAGTTTACGGGACAACAATGAAAAACTGTTTTTT	CASSLRDNNEKLFF
TRBV6-6	NA	NA	TRBJ1-2	TGTGCCAGCAGGGAAGGGGGGGGCTATGGCTACACCTTC	CASREGGGYGYTF
TRBV6-1	TRBD1	NA	TRBJ1-1	TGTGCCAGCAGTGAATCAGGGGGCACTGAAGCTTTCTTT	CASSESGGTEAFF
TRBV5-1	NA	NA	TRBJ1-1	TGCGCCAGCAGCTTGGCGGAAGGGGACACTGAAGCTTTCTTT	CASSLAEGDTEAFF
TRBV7-2	NA	NA	TRBJ1-5	TGTGCCAGCAGCAACGTACAGGGACAGCCCCAGCATTTT	CASSNVQGQPQHF
TRBV5-6	NA	NA	TRBJ1-3	TGTGCCAGCAGCAAGGGACTGCACTCTGGAAACACCATATATTTT	CASSKGLHSGNTIYF
TRBV5-1	NA	NA	TRBJ2-2	TGCGCCAGCAGCTTGGCCCCTCGACAATCGGACACCGGGGAGCTGTTTTTT	CASSLAPRQSDTGELFF
TRBV6-1	NA	NA	TRBJ1-3	TGTGCCAGCAGTGAAGGTGCGGGACGTGGAAACACCATATATTTT	CASSEGAGRGNTIYF
TRBV24-1	NA	NA	TRBJ2-1	TGTGCCACCAGTGACCTCGACTCTGGAGACAATGAGCAGTTCTTC	CATSDLDSGDNEQFF
TRBV6-1	TRBD2	NA	TRBJ2-7	TGTGCCAGCAGTGAATGGGGAGGGAGGACCTACGAGCAGTACTTC	CASSEWGGRTYEQYF
TRBV4-2	NA	NA	TRBJ1-2	TGTGCCAGCAGCCAAGAATGGGGCAGGAGCTCTAACTATGGCTACACCTTC	CASSQEWGRSSNYGYTF
TRBV19	TRBD2	NA	TRBJ2-1	TGTGCCAGTAGTCCAACTAGCGGGGGTTATAATGAGCAGTTCTTC	CASSPTSGGYNEQFF
TRBV28	NA	NA	TRBJ1-5	TGTGCCAGCAGTTTTCTCAGCAATCAGCCCCAGCATTTT	CASSFLSNQPQHF
TRBV6-5	NA	NA	TRBJ2-2	TGTGCCAGAGGGGGACAGAACACCGGGGAGCTGTTTTTT	CARGGQNTGELFF
TRBV6-6	NA	NA	TRBJ2-1	TGTGCCAGCAGTACCCGGGGCAATGAGCAGTTCTTC	CASSTRGNEQFF
TRBV11-3	TRBD2	NA	TRBJ2-7	TGTGCCAGCAGCCCAAGGACTAGCGGGAGTTCCTACGAGCAGTACTTC	CASSPRTSGSSYEQYF
TRBV3-1/TRBV3-2	NA	NA	TRBJ2-7	TGTGCCAGCAGCCAACAGGGTACCGAGCAGTACTTC	CASSQQGTEQYF